The 32 T cell receptor beta chains presented below share a single source sample, sequenced in a study of cytomegalovirus exposure and HLA in healthy donors. The PCR used 60 Vbeta and 13 Jbeta primers. Method: immunoSEQ multiplex PCR; TCRdb's copy keeps in-frame clones and lacks some. The data hold about 130,000 clones, with 80% observed a single time. Sequencing was carried out using PBMCs. The source is a man aged 40-55 years in good health and CMV-seronegative.

The rearrangement uses TRBV18 and TRBJ2-5; D is ambiguous. The CDR3 contains 14 residues. The germline V gene has CDR1 KGHSH and CDR2 LQKENI. Trimming removed 3 bases at V and 0 bases at J, with 8 bases between. The CDR3 here is CASSPKRYQETQYF. CDR3 nucleotide sequence: TGTGCCAGCTCACCGAAACGGTACCAAGAGACCCAGTACTTC.

V is TRBV15 and J is TRBJ1-3; D might be TRBD1 (5 bases). Germline CDR1 reads LNHNV; CDR2 reads YYDKDF (reference sequence). CDR3 size: 17 residues. V was pared by 1 base and J by 3 bases, with 16 bases between. The CDR3 nucleotides read TGTGCCACCAGCAGAGTCGCCAGGGAATTAGGTGGAAACACCATATATTTT. Encoded protein: CATSRVARELGGNTIYF.

The V and J genes are TRBV5-1 and TRBJ2-1, with D possibly being TRBD2 (5 bases). CDR3 length equals 13 residues. Germline-derived CDR1 and CDR2 are SGHRS and YFSETQ. Between the trimmed V and J ends, which lost 3 bases and 7 bases, there was a span of 11 bases. CDR3 residues: CASSWGSVNEQFF. In nucleotides, the CDR3 is TGCGCCAGCAGCTGGGGTAGCGTAAATGAGCAGTTCTTC.

V and J are TRBV5-6 and TRBJ1-4; no clear D gene. The CDR3 consists of 14 residues. V was trimmed by 4 bases and J by 8 bases, leaving 15 bases between them. From germline, CDR1 is SGHDT and CDR2 YYEEEE. The DNA of the CDR3 is TGTGCCAGCAGCGTGGGCGGAGGCGGAGAAAAACTGTTTTTT. This translates into CASSVGGGGEKLFF.

The chain has TRBV5-1 and TRBJ2-5; no clear D gene. V shed 0 bases and J shed 4 bases, with 7 bases lying between them. The CDR3 covers 13 residues. Germline V lookup: CDR1 SGHRS, CDR2 YFSETQ. CDR3 sequence reads: CASSLGGGETQYF. CDR3 DNA sequence: TGCGCCAGCAGCTTGGGCGGTGGAGAGACCCAGTACTTC. Variable domain in full (rest from reference TRBV5-1 and TRBJ2-5): KAGVTQTPRYLIKTRGQQVTLSCSPISGHRSVSWYQQTPGQGLQFLFEYFSETQRNKGNFPGRFSGRQFSNSRSEMNVSTLELGDSALYLCASSLGGGETQYFGPGTRLLVL.

V and J are TRBV2 and TRBJ2-2; D perhaps matches TRBD1 (6 bases). Germline V gene sequence: CDR1 SNHLY, CDR2 FYNNEI. The CDR3 spans 14 residues. Between the trimmed V and J ends, which lost 6 bases and 3 bases, there was a span of 11 bases. The DNA of the CDR3 is TGTGCCAGCAGACTAACAGGGCACACCGGGGAGCTGTTTTTT. The encoded protein is CASRLTGHTGELFF.

The chain joins TRBV10-3 to TRBJ1-3; D remains ambiguous. Trimming shortened V by 7 bases and J by 0 bases, and 13 bases separated the two germline ends. The V gene's germline CDR1 is ENHRY and CDR2 SYGVKD. The CDR3 totals 15 residues. The CDR3 protein is CAITPGPYSGNTIYF. The CDR3 DNA follows: TGTGCCATCACCCCGGGTCCTTACTCTGGAAACACCATATATTTT.

This chain uses TRBV19 with TRBJ2-5, with 8 bases identical to TRBD1. The CDR3 contains 13 residues. The germline gives CDR1 LNHDA, CDR2 SQIVND (reference sequence). Unmatched junction bases numbered 5, after V lost 6 bases and J lost 5 bases. In DNA, the CDR3 is TGTGCCAGTAGGGACAGGGCCACCGAGACCCAGTACTTC. It is translated as CASRDRATETQYF.

The chain is built from TRBV30 and TRBJ2-3; D remains ambiguous. The V end lost 3 bases, the J end lost 3 bases, and 19 bases lay between the germline ends. The CDR3 consists of 16 residues. Germline CDR1 reads GTSNPN; CDR2 reads SVGIG (reference sequence). The DNA of the CDR3 is TGTGCCTGGAGCCCTGGAGCAAATATCGGGACAGATACGCAGTATTTT. The encoded protein is CAWSPGANIGTDTQYF.

The genes are TRBV2 and TRBJ1-5, with 7 bases aligning to TRBD1. CDR3 length: 13 amino acids. V was pared by 5 bases and J by 9 bases, with 7 bases of the junction left unmatched. CDR1 and CDR2 from the germline V gene are SNHLY and FYNNEI. CDR3 nucleotides: TGTGCCAGCAGTCCGGACAGGCAGAGGCCCCAGCATTTT. This gives the protein CASSPDRQRPQHF.

The rearrangement uses TRBV7-2 and TRBJ2-2; D remains ambiguous. Trimming pared 5 bases from V and 11 bases from J, leaving 12 bases between. There are 12 residues in the CDR3. The germline CDR1 and CDR2 sequences are SGHTA and FQGNSA. CDR3 protein: CASSPSAYELFF. In DNA, the CDR3 is TGTGCCAGCAGCCCAAGCGCCTACGAGCTGTTTTTT.

The chain recombines TRBV5-8 with TRBJ2-5; 9 positions match TRBD1. The CDR3 loop spans 15 amino acids. V gave up 4 bases and J gave up 5 bases; unmatched junction bases: 9. Germline loops: CDR1 SGHTS, CDR2 YDEGEE. CDR3 sequence reads: CASSTWTGAVETQYF. The CDR3 DNA follows: TGTGCCAGCAGCACCTGGACAGGGGCGGTGGAGACCCAGTACTTC.

The rearrangement uses TRBV6-5 and TRBJ2-2; 8 positions match TRBD1. The length of the CDR3 is 16 residues. The J segment lost 0 bases and the V segment lost 0 bases, leaving 0 bases of the junction unmatched. From germline, CDR1 is MNHEY and CDR2 SVGAGI. This CDR3 reads CASSYSGQANTGELFF. CDR3 bases: TGTGCCAGCAGTTACTCGGGACAGGCGAACACCGGGGAGCTGTTTTTT.

The chain links TRBV7-8 to TRBJ2-7, with D maybe TRBD2 (5 bases). Germline values: CDR1 SGHVS, CDR2 FQNEAQ. This CDR3 has 13 residues. Trimming cost V 3 bases and J 5 bases, with 11 bases left between them. The CDR3: CASSFPSRDEQYF. In nucleotides, the CDR3 is TGTGCCAGCAGCTTCCCCTCGCGGGACGAGCAGTACTTC.

The chain links TRBV25-1 to TRBJ2-3; 7 bases are a match to TRBD1. The CDR3 consists of 17 residues. The germline V gene has CDR1 MGHDK and CDR2 SYGVNS. Trimming took 4 bases from V and 6 from J; bases not matched to a gene: 16. CDR3 in amino acids: CASSARDRLTTRDTQYF. The CDR3 nucleotides read TGTGCCAGCAGTGCTAGGGACAGACTGACCACGCGGGATACGCAGTATTTT.

V usage is TRBV2 and J usage is TRBJ2-1; TRBD1 matches 7 bases. Germline trimming cut 4 bases from V and 4 bases from J; bases unmatched to any gene: 10. This CDR3 comprises 16 residues. Germline V CDR1 and CDR2: SNHLY, FYNNEI. The CDR3 region has the DNA TGTGCCAGCAGTGGGTCCGAAGGGGGCAGGTACAATGAGCAGTTCTTC. Translation: CASSGSEGGRYNEQFF.

This chain uses TRBV7-2 with TRBJ2-5; the D gene is possibly TRBD1 (5 bases). V lost 3 bases and J lost 4, with 12 bases in between. The CDR3 spans 14 residues. Per the germline V gene, CDR1 is SGHTA and CDR2 is FQGNSA. CDR3 in amino acids: CASSFSRVTETQYF. DNA for the CDR3: TGTGCCAGCAGCTTTAGCAGGGTAACAGAGACCCAGTACTTC.

The chain joins TRBV14 to TRBJ1-3; 7 bases are shared with TRBD1. V lost 4 bases and J lost 2; bases outside the gene matches: 5. Germline V gives CDR1 SGHDN, CDR2 FVKESK. CDR3 length: 15 residues. CDR3 sequence: CASSRNRGPGNTIYF. For the CDR3, the DNA is TGTGCCAGCAGCCGCAACAGGGGCCCTGGAAACACCATATATTTT.

The J gene is TRBJ2-1, the V gene TRBV7-8; TRBD2 agrees at 14 bases. In germline, CDR1 is SGHVS, CDR2 FQNEAQ. This CDR3 is built from 14 residues. V was pared by 5 bases and J by 9 bases, with 3 bases of the junction left unmatched. The CDR3 coding sequence is TGTGCCAGCAGCAAGGGGACTAGCGGGAGTGAGCAGTTCTTC. This codes for CASSKGTSGSEQFF.

This clone was seen once. J is TRBJ2-1 and V is TRBV11-3; 10 bases are shared with TRBD2. The CDR3 extends over 15 amino acids. J lost 8 bases, V lost 5 bases, and 9 bases had no gene match. Germline lookup yields CDR1 SGHNT and CDR2 YENEEA. This chain's CDR3 is CASSPGTSVSDEQFF. CDR3 sequence (DNA): TGTGCCAGCAGCCCGGGGACTAGCGTTTCAGATGAGCAGTTCTTC.

V and J are TRBV29-1 and TRBJ2-3; the match to TRBD1 covers 11 bases. The CDR3 extends over 15 amino acids. Unmatched junction bases numbered 6, after V lost 6 bases and J lost 1 base. Germline V gene sequence: CDR1 SQVTM, CDR2 ANQGSEA. DNA of the CDR3: TGCAGCGTCAAACCGGGACAGGGGGGCACAGATACGCAGTATTTT. Translation: CSVKPGQGGTDTQYF.

This chain connects TRBV6-4 to TRBJ1-5; 7 bases align to TRBD1. This CDR3 comprises 14 residues. Unmatched junction bases numbered 4, after V lost 3 bases and J lost 5 bases. Germline V CDR1 and CDR2: MRHNA, SNTAGT. CDR3 protein: CASSDQGGDQPQHF. In DNA form, the CDR3 reads TGTGCCAGCAGTGATCAGGGGGGAGATCAGCCCCAGCATTTT.

A few counts support this clone. Here the CDR3 reads CASSRDSSSGYTF. CDR3 nucleotides: TGTGCCAGCAGCCGGGACAGTAGTAGCGGCTACACCTTC. This chain connects TRBV6-5 to TRBJ1-2, with TRBD1 matching 7 bases. The trim removed 6 bases at V and 8 bases at J, leaving 9 bases unmatched. Per the germline V gene, CDR1 is MNHEY and CDR2 is SVGAGI. The CDR3 is 13 amino acids.

The CDR3 sequence is CASSLEGGALSEKLFF. The DNA for the CDR3 is TGCGCCAGCAGCTTGGAAGGGGGGGCGCTCAGTGAAAAACTGTTTTTT. This chain uses TRBV5-1 with TRBJ1-4; TRBD1 is a possible D gene (6 bases). Germline CDR1 reads SGHRS; CDR2 reads YFSETQ. The CDR3 sequence is 16 residues long. V was clipped by 0 bases and J by 7 bases, with 16 bases between them. Combining the CDR3 with reference TRBV5-1 and TRBJ1-4 gives the whole variable domain KAGVTQTPRYLIKTRGQQVTLSCSPISGHRSVSWYQQTPGQGLQFLFEYFSETQRNKGNFPGRFSGRQFSNSRSEMNVSTLELGDSALYLCASSLEGGALSEKLFFGSGTQLSVL.

The V gene is TRBV27, the J gene TRBJ1-1; D unclear. Trimming left V 3 bases short and J 4 bases short, with 9 bases between. Germline CDR1 and CDR2: MNHEY and SMNVEV (reference sequence). The CDR3 totals 13 residues. In DNA form, the CDR3 reads TGTGCCAGCAGTTTTTCGTCTTCCACTGAAGCTTTCTTT. Its translation: CASSFSSSTEAFF.

This sequence joins TRBV4-1 and TRBJ2-5; perhaps TRBD2 as D (6 bases). V lost 6 bases and J 3 bases, leaving 14 bases between the germline ends. The length of the CDR3 is 14 residues. The germline gives CDR1 MGHRA, CDR2 YSYEKL. CDR3 sequence (DNA): TGCGCCAGCAGGGATAGTGGAGGGAAAGAGACCCAGTACTTC. Translated, it gives CASRDSGGKETQYF.

J is TRBJ2-7 and V is TRBV19, with D perhaps TRBD1 (6 bases). The CDR3 sequence is 14 residues long. Germline CDR1 is LNHDA and CDR2 is SQIVND (reference sequence). Trimming pared 4 bases from V and 1 base from J, leaving 11 bases between. CDR3 sequence reads: CASSTEGQSYEQYF. DNA for the CDR3: TGTGCCAGTAGTACGGAAGGACAGTCCTACGAGCAGTACTTC.

This CDR3 is CASSLGRGIQYF. The CDR3 nucleotides read TGTGCCAGCAGCTTGGGGCGGGGCATTCAGTACTTC. The V and J genes are TRBV7-6 and TRBJ2-4, with a possible D match to TRBD2 (6 bases). The CDR3 covers 12 residues. The V and J ends lost 3 bases and 9 bases respectively, with 9 bases between them. Germline V lookup: CDR1 SGHVS, CDR2 FNYEAQ.

This chain connects TRBV29-1 to TRBJ2-3; the D gene is possibly TRBD1 (6 bases). V lost 6 bases and J 5 bases, leaving 21 bases between the germline ends. Germline assignment: CDR1 SQVTM and CDR2 ANQGSEA. This CDR3 spans 15 amino acids. This CDR3 is CSVLLQGLARDTQYF. CDR3 nucleotides: TGCAGCGTCCTTCTACAGGGTCTCGCCCGAGATACGCAGTATTTT.

The chain joins TRBV29-1 to TRBJ2-7; 9 positions match TRBD1. Germline V gene data show CDR1 as SQVTM and CDR2 as ANQGSEA. The V and J ends lost 7 bases and 0 bases, in that order; junction bases with no gene match: 10. The CDR3 covers 15 residues. CDR3 residues: CSARTGTGNSYEQYF. CDR3 sequence (DNA): TGCAGCGCTAGGACCGGGACAGGGAACTCCTACGAGCAGTACTTC.

The V call is TRBV5-1, the J call TRBJ2-1; TRBD1 agrees at 8 bases. This CDR3 has 14 amino acids. Germline lookup yields CDR1 SGHRS and CDR2 YFSETQ. J was trimmed by 4 bases and V by 0 bases; bases with no gene match: 0. Here the CDR3 DNA reads TGCGCCAGCAGCTTGGGACAGGGGTACAATGAGCAGTTCTTC. Its translation: CASSLGQGYNEQFF.

The chain joins TRBV29-1 to TRBJ1-4; TRBD1 aligns across 8 bases. Germline-derived CDR1 and CDR2 are SQVTM and ANQGSEA. V lost 0 bases, J lost 5 bases, and 5 bases stayed unmatched. The CDR3 is made up of 15 amino acids. CDR3 sequence: CSVEEAGTGNEKLFF. In DNA form, the CDR3 reads TGCAGCGTTGAAGAAGCCGGGACAGGAAATGAAAAACTGTTTTTT.